The source of this TCR beta chain is a study of response to subunit inactivated influenza vaccine. The V gene's germline CDR1 is SGHAT and CDR2 FQNNGV. Trimming cost V 3 bases and J 1 base; bases outside gene matches: 6. The CDR3 has 16 residues. One entry per CDR3 protein, called by TCRdb with MiXCR from the RT-PCR reads. The sample includes 500,000 to 700,000 distinct CDR3 sequences, 20% to 25% of them seen just once. This sample also belongs to another study, concerning T cells expressing NK-cell markers. As that study records: Scientists made TCR beta cDNA using 5'RACE template switching with UMIs. Seven of the eight sequenced donors were classified as HCMV-seropositive, and one was classified as seronegative. NKG2C+ dominant clonotypes from 6 or 7 donors made up roughly 1.0-7.0% of CD8+ T cells. Four of the donors also had these clonotypes leading their CD3+CD56-NKG2C+ fraction.

This clonotype was sampled from a man in his fifties or sixties who received an inactivated influenza vaccine. The source material was CD4+ T cells sorted from PBMCs, sampled 11 to 12 days after vaccination. The J gene is TRBJ2-3, the V gene TRBV11-2; 8 bases agree with TRBD2. The DNA of the CDR3 is TGTGCCAGCAGCTTCTCCACGGGACTAGGCACAGATACGCAGTATTTT. Its protein product is CASSFSTGLGTDTQYF.